This paragraph covers one T cell receptor beta chain sequence. Its matching antigen is unknown. This sample is drawn from a study of PD-1 blockade in classical Hodgkin lymphoma. Exposure to brentuximab vedotin varied, and each patient had relapsed following autologous stem cell transplantation. The study's findings and limits: Complete responders entered with baseline diversity on par with newly diagnosed patients, the results showed. Newly diagnosed patients were reported to exhibit reduced baseline TCR diversity relative to healthy donors. Exclusion applied to patients who initiated nivolumab less than 1 year following ASCT. Undefined causes, possibly disease activity or prior therapy, underlie the repertoire differences.

Some clones are missing from TCRdb's copy, which holds only in-frame ones; the method was immunoSEQ multiplex PCR. The sample lists 10,000 to 15,000 clones, about 90% occurring once. J lost 0 bases, V lost 0 bases, and 9 bases had no gene match. The V gene's germline CDR1 is MGHRA and CDR2 YSYEKL. The CDR3 totals 20 residues. The receptor was derived from a human donor with classical Hodgkin lymphoma. The source was peripheral blood mononuclear cells (PBMCs), collected at baseline. The chain joins TRBV4-1 to TRBJ2-1; 12 bases align to TRBD2. The CDR3 bases are TGCGCCAGCAGCCAAGATGGGCTAGCGGGGGGGGCTAGCTCCTACAATGAGCAGTTCTTC. Protein product: CASSQDGLAGGASSYNEQFF.